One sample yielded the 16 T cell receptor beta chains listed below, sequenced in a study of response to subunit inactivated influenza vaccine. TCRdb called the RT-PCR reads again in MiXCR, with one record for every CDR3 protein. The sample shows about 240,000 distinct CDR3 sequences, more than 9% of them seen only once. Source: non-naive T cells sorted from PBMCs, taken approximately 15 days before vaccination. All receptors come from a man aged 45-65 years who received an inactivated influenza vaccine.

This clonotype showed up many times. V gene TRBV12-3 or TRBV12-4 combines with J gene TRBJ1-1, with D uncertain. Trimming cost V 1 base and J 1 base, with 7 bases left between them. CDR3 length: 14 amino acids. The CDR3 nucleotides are TGTGCCAGCAGTTTAGGCGGGCGGAACACTGAAGCTTTCTTT. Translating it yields CASSLGGRNTEAFF.

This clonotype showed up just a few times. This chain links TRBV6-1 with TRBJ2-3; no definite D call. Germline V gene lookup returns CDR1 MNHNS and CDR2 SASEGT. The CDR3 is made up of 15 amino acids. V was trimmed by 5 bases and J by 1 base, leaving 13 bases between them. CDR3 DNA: TGTGCCAGCAGTCGACTTGCCGAGGGCACAGATACGCAGTATTTT. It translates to CASSRLAEGTDTQYF.

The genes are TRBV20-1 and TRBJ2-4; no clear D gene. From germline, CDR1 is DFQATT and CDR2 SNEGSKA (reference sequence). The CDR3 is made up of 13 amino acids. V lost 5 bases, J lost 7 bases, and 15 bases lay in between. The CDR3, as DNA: TGCAGTGCTCCGGCCCGCAAAGGGAACATTCAGTACTTC. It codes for CSAPARKGNIQYF.

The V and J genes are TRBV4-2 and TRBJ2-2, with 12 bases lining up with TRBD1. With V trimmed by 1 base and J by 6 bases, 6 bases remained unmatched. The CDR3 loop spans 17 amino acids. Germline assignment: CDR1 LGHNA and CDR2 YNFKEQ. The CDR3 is CASSQGPGQGAAGELFF. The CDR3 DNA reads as TGTGCCAGCAGCCAAGGACCGGGACAGGGGGCCGCCGGGGAGCTGTTTTTT.

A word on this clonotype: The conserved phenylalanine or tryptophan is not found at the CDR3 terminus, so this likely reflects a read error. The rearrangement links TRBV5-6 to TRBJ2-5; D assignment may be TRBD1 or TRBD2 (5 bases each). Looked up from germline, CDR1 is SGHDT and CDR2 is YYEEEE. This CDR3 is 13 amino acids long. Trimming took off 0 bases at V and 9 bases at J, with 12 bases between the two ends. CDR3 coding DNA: TGTGCCAGCAGCTTGGTCAGGGCCGGGGCCCAGTACTCC. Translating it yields CASSLVRAGAQYS.

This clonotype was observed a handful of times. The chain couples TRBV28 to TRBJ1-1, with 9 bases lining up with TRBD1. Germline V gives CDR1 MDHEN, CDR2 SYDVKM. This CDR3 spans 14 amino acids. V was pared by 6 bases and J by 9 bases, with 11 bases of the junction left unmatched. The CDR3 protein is CASRQGTGRNQAFF. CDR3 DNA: TGTGCCAGCAGGCAAGGGACAGGGAGAAACCAAGCTTTCTTT.

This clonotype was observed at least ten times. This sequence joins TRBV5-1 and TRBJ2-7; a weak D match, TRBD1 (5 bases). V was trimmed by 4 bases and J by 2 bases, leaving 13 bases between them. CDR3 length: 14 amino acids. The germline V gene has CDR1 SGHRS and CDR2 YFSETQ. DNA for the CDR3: TGCGCCAGCAGCCCCAGGGTGGGAACCTACGAGCAGTACTTC. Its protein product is CASSPRVGTYEQYF.

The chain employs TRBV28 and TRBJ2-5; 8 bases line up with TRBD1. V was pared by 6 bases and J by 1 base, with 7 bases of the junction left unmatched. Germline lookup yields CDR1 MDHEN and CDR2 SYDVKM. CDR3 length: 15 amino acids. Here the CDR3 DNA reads TGTGCCAGCAGCGAAAACGGACAGGGCCAAGAGACCCAGTACTTC. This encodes CASSENGQGQETQYF.

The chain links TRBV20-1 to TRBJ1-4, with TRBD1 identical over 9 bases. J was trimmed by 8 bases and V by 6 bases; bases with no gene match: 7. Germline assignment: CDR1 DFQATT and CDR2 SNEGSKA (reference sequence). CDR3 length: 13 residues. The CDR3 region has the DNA TGCAGTGCCAAGACAGGGGGTGTCGAAAAACTGTTTTTT. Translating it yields CSAKTGGVEKLFF.

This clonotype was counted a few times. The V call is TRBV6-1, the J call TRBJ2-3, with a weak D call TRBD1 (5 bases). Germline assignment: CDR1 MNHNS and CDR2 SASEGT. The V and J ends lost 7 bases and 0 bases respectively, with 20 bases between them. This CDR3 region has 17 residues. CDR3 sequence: CASTPQTPGQSTDTQYF. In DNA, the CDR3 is TGTGCCAGCACCCCCCAGACCCCCGGACAAAGCACAGATACGCAGTATTTT.

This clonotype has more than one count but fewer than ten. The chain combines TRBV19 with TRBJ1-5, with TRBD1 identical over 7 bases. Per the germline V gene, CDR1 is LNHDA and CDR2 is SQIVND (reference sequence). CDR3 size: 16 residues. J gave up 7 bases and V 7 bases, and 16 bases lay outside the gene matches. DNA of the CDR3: TGTGCCAGTACCCCAGGGGGTGTCGGTTTAAAGCAGCCCCAGCATTTT. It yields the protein CASTPGGVGLKQPQHF.

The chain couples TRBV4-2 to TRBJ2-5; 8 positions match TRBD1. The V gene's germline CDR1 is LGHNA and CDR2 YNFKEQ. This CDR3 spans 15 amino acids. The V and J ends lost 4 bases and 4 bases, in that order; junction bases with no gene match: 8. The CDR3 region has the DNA TGTGCCAGCAGCCGATTAGGGACAGGCTTAGAGACCCAGTACTTC. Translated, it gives CASSRLGTGLETQYF.

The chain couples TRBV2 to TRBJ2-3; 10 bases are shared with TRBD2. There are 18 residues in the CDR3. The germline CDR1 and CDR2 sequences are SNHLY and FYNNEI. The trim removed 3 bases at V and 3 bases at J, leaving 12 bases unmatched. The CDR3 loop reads CASSEPSGSGVGTDTQYF. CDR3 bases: TGTGCCAGCAGTGAGCCTAGCGGGAGCGGGGTAGGAACAGATACGCAGTATTTT.

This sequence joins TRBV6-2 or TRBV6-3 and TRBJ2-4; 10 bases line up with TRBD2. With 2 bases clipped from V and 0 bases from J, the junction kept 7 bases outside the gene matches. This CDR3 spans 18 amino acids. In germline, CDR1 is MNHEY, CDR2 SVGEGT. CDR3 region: CASSYRRLAGLAKNIQYF. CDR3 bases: TGTGCCAGCAGTTACCGGCGACTAGCGGGTTTAGCCAAAAACATTCAGTACTTC.

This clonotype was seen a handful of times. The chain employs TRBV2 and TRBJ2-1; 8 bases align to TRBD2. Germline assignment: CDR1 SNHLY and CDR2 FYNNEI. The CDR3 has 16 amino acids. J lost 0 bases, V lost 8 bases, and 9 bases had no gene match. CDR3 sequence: CASGNGRGSSYNEQFF. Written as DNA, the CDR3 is TGTGCCAGCGGGAACGGGAGGGGGAGCTCCTACAATGAGCAGTTCTTC.

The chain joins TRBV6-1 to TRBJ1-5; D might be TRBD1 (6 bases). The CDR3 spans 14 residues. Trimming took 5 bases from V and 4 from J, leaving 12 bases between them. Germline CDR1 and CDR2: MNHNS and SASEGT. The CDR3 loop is CASSPQDRNQPQHF. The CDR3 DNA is TGTGCCAGCAGTCCACAGGACAGAAATCAGCCCCAGCATTTT.